The clone carrying this T cell receptor beta chain was observed a few times. Its antigen is unknown. The second PCR ran roughly 6 to 11 cycles with a sample-barcoded 5' primer and J-beta primers. Individual samples furnished no less than 3 million CDR3-containing paired-end reads apiece. TCRdb reprocessed the 5' RACE reads with MiXCR, giving one entry per CDR3 protein. The table lists fewer than 1,000,000 distinct CDR3 sequences, 40% to 50% of them singletons. V lost 3 bases and J lost 0, with 8 bases in between. Germline lookup yields CDR1 KGHSH and CDR2 LQKENI. The CDR3 is made up of 14 amino acids. The record originates from a study of blood T cells in healthy people across ages. Whole-study results and caveats: Roughly linearly, TCR beta diversity per million T cells fell as age increased.

This chain joins TRBV18 and TRBJ2-5, with D tentatively TRBD1 (6 bases). The clonotype comes from a man in his sixties in good health. Input material: blood. The CDR3 nucleotides read TGTGCCAGCTCACCCTGGGACAACCAAGAGACCCAGTACTTC. As protein: CASSPWDNQETQYF. Full variable domain (missing parts from reference TRBV18 and TRBJ2-5): NAGVMQNPRHLVRRRGQEARLRCSPMKGHSHVYWYRQLPEEGLKFMVYLQKENIIDESGMPKERFSAEFPKEGPSILRIQQVVRGDSAAYFCASSPWDNQETQYFGPGTRLLVL.